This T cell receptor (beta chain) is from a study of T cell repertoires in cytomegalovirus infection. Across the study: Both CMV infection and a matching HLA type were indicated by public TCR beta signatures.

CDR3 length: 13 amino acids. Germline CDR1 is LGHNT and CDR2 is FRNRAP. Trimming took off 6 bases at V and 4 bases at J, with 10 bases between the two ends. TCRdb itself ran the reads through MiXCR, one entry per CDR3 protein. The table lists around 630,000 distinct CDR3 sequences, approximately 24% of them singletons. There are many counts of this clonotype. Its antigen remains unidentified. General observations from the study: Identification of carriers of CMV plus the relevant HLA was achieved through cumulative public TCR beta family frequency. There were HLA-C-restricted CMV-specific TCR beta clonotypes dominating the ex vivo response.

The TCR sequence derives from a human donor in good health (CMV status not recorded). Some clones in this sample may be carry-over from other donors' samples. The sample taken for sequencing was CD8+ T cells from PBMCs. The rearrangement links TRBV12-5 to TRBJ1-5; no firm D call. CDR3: CASGIAGNQPQHF. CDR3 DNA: TGTGCTAGTGGGATAGCGGGAAATCAGCCCCAGCATTTT.